The 16 T cell receptor beta chains reported below all come from one sample, sequenced in a study of blood T cell repertoires in COVID-19. The repertoire was sequenced with immunoSEQ multiplex PCR; TCRdb's copy has only in-frame clones and lacks some. This sample has about 430,000 clones, with roughly 84% found just once. Sequencing was done on a sample of PBMCs or T cells enriched from blood (not recorded which). These TCRs come from a woman aged 18-29 years who had been exposed to COVID-19.

The chain employs TRBV5-6 and TRBJ1-1, with 7 bases matching TRBD1. This CDR3 is 14 amino acids long. The germline CDR1 and CDR2 sequences are SGHDT and YYEEEE. V trimming: 6 bases; J trimming: 5 bases; junction bases outside the gene matches: 10. The CDR3 bases are TGTGCCAGCATCCCGACAGGGACTGAGACTGAAGCTTTCTTT. Protein sequence: CASIPTGTETEAFF.

The CDR3 nucleotides are TGTGCCAGCAGTACTAGCGGATTCACAGATACGCAGTATTTT. Protein sequence: CASSTSGFTDTQYF. The chain joins TRBV9 to TRBJ2-3; TRBD2 agrees at 8 bases. The length of the CDR3 is 14 residues. With V trimmed by 5 bases and J by 2 bases, 4 bases remained unmatched. CDR1 is SGDLS and CDR2 is YYNGEE in the germline V gene.

This chain joins TRBV14 and TRBJ1-2; D perhaps matches TRBD1 (6 bases). From germline, CDR1 is SGHDN and CDR2 FVKESK. Trimming took 5 bases from V and 5 from J, leaving 15 bases between them. The CDR3 consists of 14 residues. CDR3 loop: CASSGTRGTYGYTF. DNA for the CDR3: TGTGCCAGCAGCGGGACTAGGGGGACTTATGGCTACACCTTC.

The sample holds one count of this clone. Written as DNA, the CDR3 is TGTGCCAGCAGTGATCAAGGGGGGGTGTATTCCCAGTTCTTC. This sequence encodes CASSDQGGVYSQFF. This rearrangement joins TRBV2 to TRBJ2-1; D might be TRBD2 (7 bases). The CDR3 length is 14 residues. Germline V gene data show CDR1 as SNHLY and CDR2 as FYNNEI. Trimming took off 3 bases at V and 13 bases at J, with 19 bases between the two ends.

This chain connects TRBV11-3 to TRBJ2-1; 9 bases align to TRBD1. The germline V gene has CDR1 SGHNT and CDR2 YENEEA. Trimming at V came to 1 base and at J to 9 bases, leaving 13 bases not matched to a gene. The CDR3 spans 17 residues. Written as DNA, the CDR3 is TGTGCCAGCAGCTTAGGAATCCGGGACAGGGAGAGGAGTGAGCAGTTCTTC. It is translated as CASSLGIRDRERSEQFF.

V and J are TRBV5-1 and TRBJ2-5; 12 nucleotides agree with TRBD2. The V segment lost 7 bases and the J segment 5 bases; nucleotides outside the gene matches: 9. The CDR3 is 15 residues long. Germline CDR1 and CDR2: SGHRS and YFSETQ. The CDR3, as DNA: TGCGCCAGCCTCCTAGCGGGAGGGCCTGGGGAGACCCAGTACTTC. As protein: CASLLAGGPGETQYF.

A single count supports this clone. This rearrangement joins TRBV5-4 to TRBJ1-4, with a possible D match to TRBD1 (5 bases). Germline CDR1 is SGHNT and CDR2 is YYREEE (reference sequence). V lost 0 bases and J lost 0, with 9 bases in between. The CDR3 covers 16 residues. DNA for the CDR3: TGTGCCAGCAGCTTGGAAGGGACTGCAACTAATGAAAAACTGTTTTTT. Translating it yields CASSLEGTATNEKLFF.

This clone was detected a few times. V and J are TRBV6-4 and TRBJ2-7; D possibly corresponds to TRBD2 (5 bases). From germline, CDR1 is MRHNA and CDR2 SNTAGT. The CDR3 has 14 residues. Trimming took 3 bases from V and 5 from J, leaving 14 bases between them. CDR3 sequence: CASSEHGDSNEQYF. In DNA form, the CDR3 reads TGTGCCAGCAGTGAGCACGGGGATTCCAACGAGCAGTACTTC.

The chain has TRBV19 and TRBJ1-2; no definite D call. The CDR3 totals 15 residues. Per the germline V gene, CDR1 is LNHDA and CDR2 is SQIVND (reference sequence). The V gene lost 2 bases and the J gene lost 1 base, with 11 bases spanning the gap. The CDR3 nucleotides read TGTGCCAGTAGTATATCAGGTCTACTTAACTATGGCTACACCTTC. The encoded protein is CASSISGLLNYGYTF.

The rearrangement joins TRBV18 to TRBJ1-5; TRBD1 agrees at 7 bases. Germline V lookup: CDR1 KGHSH, CDR2 LQKENI. CDR3 length: 16 residues. V was clipped by 3 bases and J by 2 bases; unmatched bases: 7. Here the CDR3 reads CASSPGGGTGNQPQHF. CDR3 sequence (DNA): TGTGCCAGCTCACCTGGAGGCGGGACAGGCAATCAGCCCCAGCATTTT.

This rearrangement joins TRBV4-1 to TRBJ1-2; 7 bases align to TRBD1. CDR1 and CDR2 (germline): MGHRA, YSYEKL. The CDR3 extends over 16 amino acids. The V and J ends lost 1 base and 4 bases, in that order; junction bases with no gene match: 9. This chain's CDR3 is CASSQGTGTEVYGYTF. The CDR3 coding sequence is TGCGCCAGCAGCCAAGGAACCGGGACAGAGGTCTATGGCTACACCTTC.

V and J are TRBV5-6 and TRBJ2-2; D not certain. The CDR3 covers 12 residues. Between the trimmed V and J ends, which lost 3 bases and 4 bases, there was a span of 4 bases. The germline V gene has CDR1 SGHDT and CDR2 YYEEEE. CDR3 bases: TGTGCCAGCAGCTGGCTCACCGGGGAGCTGTTTTTT. Translation: CASSWLTGELFF.

This chain joins TRBV5-8 and TRBJ1-3, with D perhaps TRBD1 (5 bases). Germline CDR1 reads SGHTS; CDR2 reads YDEGEE. The V end lost 0 bases, the J end lost 0 bases, and 10 bases lay between the germline ends. This CDR3 has 16 amino acids. Here the CDR3 reads CASSLGGHVSGNTIYF. The CDR3 DNA reads as TGTGCCAGCAGCTTGGGCGGACACGTCTCTGGAAACACCATATATTTT.

This chain links TRBV5-4 with TRBJ2-5; no clear D. The V end lost 1 base, the J end lost 5 bases, and 6 bases lay between the germline ends. This CDR3 has 12 residues. Germline CDR1 and CDR2: SGHNT and YYREEE (reference sequence). The CDR3 DNA is TGTGCCAGCAGCTTGAGTCAGGAGACCCAGTACTTC. It encodes CASSLSQETQYF.

This sequence joins TRBV24-1 and TRBJ2-1; D is possibly TRBD2 (6 bases). The CDR3 covers 17 residues. Trimming took off 2 bases at V and 0 bases at J, with 13 bases between the two ends. From germline, CDR1 is KGHDR and CDR2 SFDVKD. The CDR3 nucleotides read TGTGCCACCAGTGATTCCCTAGCGCCTAGCTCCTACAATGAGCAGTTCTTC. Translating gives CATSDSLAPSSYNEQFF.

The J gene is TRBJ2-3, the V gene TRBV18, with 12 bases identical to TRBD2. In germline, CDR1 is KGHSH, CDR2 LQKENI. The CDR3 length is 20 residues. V was pared by 1 base and J by 0 bases, with 11 bases of the junction left unmatched. The CDR3 reads CASSPLMSATSGGSTDTQYF. CDR3 nucleotide sequence: TGTGCCAGCTCACCACTAATGTCCGCGACTAGCGGGGGTAGCACAGATACGCAGTATTTT.